This TCR beta chain is drawn from a study of T-cell reconstitution after alpha-beta-depleted transplantation in children. The CDR3 totals 14 residues. After removal of 5 bases from V and 8 bases from J, the junction contained 9 bases not matched to a gene. Germline assignment: CDR1 MGHRA and CDR2 YSYEKL. Preparation of the TCRbeta library used unique molecular identifiers. TCRdb called the PCR reads again in MiXCR, with one record for every CDR3 protein. The sample has about 540,000 distinct CDR3 sequences, around 16% seen once. The chain combines TRBV4-1 with TRBJ1-2; TRBD1 matches 9 bases. The sequence came from a human donor who donated a stem cell graft to a child with acute lymphoblastic leukemia. Specimen: PBMCs from the stem cell graft donor, collected from the stem cell graft. The CDR3 reads CASSLQGAGQGYTF. As DNA, the CDR3 is TGCGCCAGCAGCTTACAGGGGGCAGGTCAGGGCTACACCTTC.